This T cell receptor (beta chain) was sequenced during a study of cytomegalovirus exposure and HLA in healthy donors (dated by TCRdb to the late 2010s). Background for the entire study: In an earlier analysis of several hundred of the donors, 276 Gb of sequence data and 120 million or so unique TCR beta sequences from 150 million to 200 million T cells were reported. The study aimed to test whether signatures of past pathogen exposure could be identified by cataloging public T cell receptors. The study combined high-throughput TCR immunosequencing, statistical association of individual TCRs with disease status, and machine learning to predict cytomegalovirus infection status. An early release covering just under 650 HLA-typed donors comprised 300 to 350 gigabases of sequencing data and about 90 million unique TCR sequences. The number of typed donors differed by locus: roughly 629-640 for A, B, C, DRB1 and DQB1; about 520 for DQA1; 606 for DPA1; and around 470 for DPB1. Genome-wide SNP genotypes for about 65% of the 666 donors were used in a later genetic analysis, which treated that subset as a discovery cohort. Class I and class II HLA loci were covered by the typing at four-digit resolution. Along with the roughly 700-subject first cohort, a separate validation cohort of approximately 110 different subjects was used. Every repertoire in the discovery cohort had been generated on one and the same sequencing platform. Among the roughly 410 genotyped donors, 81% belonged to the genetic ancestry cluster associated with self-reported Caucasian donors. To decide whether each TCR beta V gene segment behaved as functional or pseudogenic, an earlier analysis of approximately 590 of the donors relied on high-throughput TCR beta sequencing. Using immunosequencing, the study profiled T cell repertoires from around 680 subjects and related those repertoires to cytomegalovirus serostatus. In the later analysis, no new phenotypic data were used to find candidate immune exposures; instead, reliance was placed on TCR beta sequences and their occurrence across donors. Four to six DR-DQ haplotypes were handled as single units for association and clustering, since linkage in the cohort was strong. Across 300 to 500 genotyped donors of the cohort, an average of approximately 240,000 unique TCR beta nucleotide sequences per donor were sequenced, and about a sixth of those sequences were non-productive. Donor age, sex, ethnicity and CMV serostatus were compiled together with the repertoire data. In a later analysis, previously published TCR beta repertoires from 500 to 750 donors were re-analyzed and high-resolution HLA genotyping was added so that TCR occurrence patterns could be studied.

The cohort was made up of roughly 670 healthy bone marrow donors. All cohort members were sampled while nominally healthy, although unrecorded immune exposures were likely present. The donor was CMV seronegative and was included in the group of 352 seronegative cohort members. A peripheral blood sample was provided by each donor, and peripheral blood mononuclear cells were used for TCR beta sequencing. The Qiagen DNeasy Blood Extraction Kit was used to extract genomic DNA from the blood cell samples. The study at large found these results: A later analysis found that HLA-associated TCR beta chains were more clonally expanded and had lower generation probabilities than equally common non-associated chains. A further reported finding was that TCR beta sequences accurately predicted the HLA-A and HLA-B alleles for most subjects in the first cohort. An earlier analysis of approximately 600 of the donors showed that most TCR beta V segments appeared in productive rearrangements either about 90% or about 30% of the time, which broadly matched IMGT annotations. Assigning TCR associations to individual alleles was difficult when HLA alleles, especially DR and DQ, strongly co-occurred. HLA typing was unavailable for some donors at each locus, so association tests used only the typed subset. A later genetic analysis reported fewer N-insertions in productive TCRs among donors in an Asian-associated ancestry cluster than the roughly 640-donor mean. Sequencing depth was assumed to be roughly uniform across donors in the presence/absence analyses, though that assumption may not hold. The 87-base-pair reads could not distinguish some IMGT-functional V segments, including TRBV6-2 and TRBV6-3, so those segments were excluded. Correlated functional status among segregating V segments might reflect linkage disequilibrium, but an unknown experimental factor could not be ruled out. Immune exposure information for the cohort was limited to CMV serostatus. The authors suggested that the approach could potentially be extended to other disease states and immunological phenotypes. V-gene and J-gene trimming of TCR beta chains was associated with a missense DCLRE1C variant in a later genetic analysis, and the association was replicated in an independent cohort. Specific HLA alleles were associated with 15,000 to 20,000 TCR beta sequences at a false discovery rate of 0.05 in a later analysis. In a later analysis, TCR association rates were found to vary across HLA loci, with the most associated TCRs seen for DRB1 alleles and the fewest for HLA-C alleles. A later analysis found that most CMV-associated TCR beta chains appeared HLA-restricted, with HLA associations seemingly driven largely by CMV exposure. Most TCR sequences were seen in very few donors, while some public TCRs were found in many individuals. Approximately 16 rarely observed V segments, including chromosome 9 orphons, were excluded from the earlier analysis of several hundred of the donors because counts were too low. In both the original and validation cohorts, the classifier was reported to diagnose cytomegalovirus status with high specificity and sensitivity. Several of the top co-occurrence clusters appeared to be linked to parvovirus B19, influenza, CMV and Epstein-Barr virus, according to a later analysis. The study listed over 150 TCR beta chains as associated with cytomegalovirus. In vitro tests confirmed that a few of the cytomegalovirus-associated TCR beta chains recognize cytomegalovirus antigens. This cohort had only TCR beta chains sequenced, and the lack of alpha or paired-chain data limited which features could be detected. A cluster of highly shared sequence variants was judged likely to represent a technical artifact of the sequencing pipeline.

Of note for this clone: Its antigen is not yet known. It has no much larger one-base neighbor in the sample; base qualities were not kept.

CDR1 and CDR2 are drawn from the germline V gene (reference sequence): LNHNV, YYDKDF. Its CDR3 holds 19 amino acids, cysteine through phenylalanine. CDR3 DNA only is kept here, 57 bases in frame from base 1. The germline V and J ends show losses of 0 bases and 6 bases respectively, and no gene match explains 16 bases of the junction. The library was prepared using the immunoSEQ multiplex PCR assay. The multiplex PCR relied on a mix of 60 forward primers for TCR Vbeta segments and 13 reverse primers for TCR Jbeta segments. The CDR3 region of rearranged TCR beta genes was amplified from genomic DNA by a multiplex PCR assay. Amplified TCR beta libraries were sequenced as 87-base-pair reads on the Illumina HiSeq System. For the original study's pipeline: In a later analysis, roughly 80 million unique TCR beta chains were counted across the 500 to 850 repertoires, and roughly 10 million of these chains were shared by at least two donors. Raw reads were error-corrected and collapsed into unique sequences with a nearest-neighbor algorithm that merged closely related sequences to remove PCR and sequencing errors. Alignment of CDR3 sequences to IMGT reference sequences was used to assign V, D and J gene segments. For a sequence to be retained, a match of at least six nucleotides to both a V gene segment and a J gene segment was required. Rearrangements were called productive when the CDR3 lacked stop codons and stayed in frame with V and J; all others were non-productive. CDR3 was defined according to IMGT convention as the region running from the second conserved V-encoded cysteine to the conserved J-encoded phenylalanine. The earlier analysis of 587 of the donors excluded any sequence lacking an unambiguous match to a single V gene segment. An earlier analysis of a few hundred of the donors called V segments functional above 56.7% productive rearrangements and segregating when the between-donor standard deviation exceeded 5%. A statistical classification framework was built for diagnosing cytomegalovirus status from the catalog of TCR beta chain sequences. A later analysis assigned V and J genes by comparing TCR nucleotide sequences with IMGT/GENE-DB human TR gene sequences. A later analysis assigned CDR3 sequences and most-parsimonious VDJ recombination scenarios with the TCRdist pipeline. In a later analysis, every TCR beta chain was defined by the combination of its CDR3 amino acid sequence and its V-gene family, and reads without a unique V-gene family were dropped. In a later analysis, several hundred highly shared, low-generation-probability nucleotide sequences were removed to address suspected cross-contamination and a sequencing artifact. In a later analysis, a clonal expansion index for each public chain was calculated from normalized within-repertoire ranks of inferred template counts. A later analysis computed generation probabilities with a VDJ recombination model fitted to out-of-frame rearrangements, and checked the results against IGoR. In a later analysis, hypergeometric tests were used to score TCR-TCR, TCR-HLA and TCR-CMV co-occurrence, with a repertoire-size bias correction applied to TCR pairs. False discovery rates were estimated in a later analysis by permuting HLA or CMV assignments 20 times. In a later analysis, co-occurring TCRs were grouped using DBSCAN, with TCRdist sequence similarity added in when clustering inside HLA-allele-positive subsets. Repertoires with fewer than 30,000 or more than 120,000 public chains, plus five repertoires with anomalous nucleotide sharing, were excluded from co-occurrence clustering. TCRdb mirrors the immuneACCESS table, restricted to in-frame sequences. Some clones are absent from its copies; in checked studies, under half trace to an unresolved V gene, and the reason for the others is unknown. The V and J calls and clone size are taken from that table; D and trimming were inferred from the DNA. The sample contains some 160,000 clones, around 77% of them found a single time. The top ten clones comprise 1.5% to 2% of the sample.

Rearrangement joined TRBV15 to TRBJ2-1; TRBD2 matches 8 bases in the middle. This TCR was sampled from a woman between 25 and 40 years old in good health and CMV-seronegative. Source material: PBMCs. The nucleotides are TGTGCCACCAGCAGAGATCAGAGCCCCGGCGGGGGGCCCCTCAATGAGCAGTTCTTC. This encodes CATSRDQSPGGGPLNEQFF.